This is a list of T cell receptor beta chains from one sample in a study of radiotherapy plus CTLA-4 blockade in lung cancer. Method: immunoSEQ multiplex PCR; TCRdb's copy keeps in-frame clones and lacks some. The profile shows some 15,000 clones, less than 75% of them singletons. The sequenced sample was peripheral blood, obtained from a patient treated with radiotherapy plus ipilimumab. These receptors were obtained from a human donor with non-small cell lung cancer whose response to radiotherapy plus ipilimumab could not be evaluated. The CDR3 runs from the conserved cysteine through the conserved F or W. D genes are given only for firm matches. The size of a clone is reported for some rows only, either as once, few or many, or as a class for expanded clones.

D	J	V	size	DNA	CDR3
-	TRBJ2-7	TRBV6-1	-	TGTGCCAGCAGTCGCTCCAATCGGGACAAGTACTTC	CASSRSNRDKYF
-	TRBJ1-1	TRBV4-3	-	TGCGCCAGCAGCCAGCTACTGAACACTGAAGCTTTCTTT	CASSQLLNTEAFF
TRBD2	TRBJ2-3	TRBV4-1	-	TGCGCCAGCAGCCAAGAGATTGGCACTAGCGCCGGAGATACGCAGTATTTT	CASSQEIGTSAGDTQYF
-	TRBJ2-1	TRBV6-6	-	TGTGCCAGCAGTTACGAGAGGAACAATGAGCAGTTCTTC	CASSYERNNEQFF
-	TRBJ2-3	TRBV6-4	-	TGTGCCAGCAGTCGGAACGGACTCACAGATACGCAGTATTTT	CASSRNGLTDTQYF
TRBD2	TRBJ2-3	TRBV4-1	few	TGCGCCAGCAGCCAAGAGGAGCGGGGGGGCCAGACAGATACGCAGTATTTT	CASSQEERGGQTDTQYF
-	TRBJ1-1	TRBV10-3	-	TGTGCCATCAGTCGGGATGGGGACACTGAAGCTTTCTTT	CAISRDGDTEAFF
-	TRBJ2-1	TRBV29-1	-	TGCAGCGTTGAGGGCGGGGTACTATACAATGAGCAGTTCTTC	CSVEGGVLYNEQFF
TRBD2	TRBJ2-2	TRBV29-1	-	TGCAGCGTTGAAGATGGGGGGGGTCAGACCGGGGAGCTGTTTTTT	CSVEDGGGQTGELFF
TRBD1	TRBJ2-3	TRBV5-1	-	TGCGCCAGCAGCGAGAGGACAGGGTATTCCACAGATACGCAGTATTTT	CASSERTGYSTDTQYF
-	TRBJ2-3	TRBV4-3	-	TGCGCCAGCAGCCAAGATCGGGGAGATACGCAGTATTTT	CASSQDRGDTQYF
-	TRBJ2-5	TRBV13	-	TGTGCCAGCAGCTTAGGGCGTCGACAAGAGACCCAGTACTTC	CASSLGRRQETQYF
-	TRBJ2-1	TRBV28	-	TGTGCCAGCAGTCCACAGGTAAAGTCCTACAATGAGCAGTTCTTC	CASSPQVKSYNEQFF
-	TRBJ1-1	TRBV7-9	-	TGTGCCAGCAGCTTAGGGGGCTGGGGCGCCCCGATGAACACTGAAGCTTTCTTT	CASSLGGWGAPMNTEAFF
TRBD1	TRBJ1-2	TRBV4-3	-	TGCGCCAGCAGCCAAGATATAAGAGGACAGGGGAAAATAGGGGGCTACACCTTC	CASSQDIRGQGKIGGYTF
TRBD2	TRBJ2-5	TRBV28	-	TGTGCCAGCAGTTCCCCCCTCGGTAGCGGGGGCAATTATGTTTCAGAGACCCAGTACTTC	CASSSPLGSGGNYVSETQYF
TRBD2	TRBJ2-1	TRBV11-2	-	TGTGCCAGCAGCTTAGGGCTAGCGGGTTACAATGAGCAGTTCTTC	CASSLGLAGYNEQFF
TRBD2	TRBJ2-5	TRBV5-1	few	TGCGCCAGCAGCTACATAGCGGGGGGGCAGGAGACCCAGTACTTC	CASSYIAGGQETQYF
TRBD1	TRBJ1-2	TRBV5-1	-	TGCGCCAGCAGCATGGGACAGGGGGTAGGTGGCTACACCTTC	CASSMGQGVGGYTF
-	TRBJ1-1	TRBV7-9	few	TGTGCCAGCAGCTTACAGGGAGGGGACACTGAAGCTTTCTTT	CASSLQGGDTEAFF
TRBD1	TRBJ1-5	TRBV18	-	TGTGCCAGCTCACCCATTGACAGGGGGGGCAATCAGCCCCAGCATTTT	CASSPIDRGGNQPQHF
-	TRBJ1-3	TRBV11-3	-	TGTGCCAGCAGCTTAGGAGGGAGCTCTGGAAACACCATATATTTT	CASSLGGSSGNTIYF
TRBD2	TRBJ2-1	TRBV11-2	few	TGTGCCAGCAGCTCCCTGGGACTAGCGGGGGTCAAGGAGCAGTTCTTC	CASSSLGLAGVKEQFF
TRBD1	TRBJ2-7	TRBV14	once	TGTGCCAGCAGCCACCTGGGACAGGGTAGTGAGCAGTACTTC	CASSHLGQGSEQYF
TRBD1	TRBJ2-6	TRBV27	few	TGTGCCAGCAGTTTTTTGGGACAGGGAATCTCTGGGGCCAACGTCCTGACTTTC	CASSFLGQGISGANVLTF
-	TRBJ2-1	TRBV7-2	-	TGTGCCAGCAGCTTATATAGGACAAACAATGAGCAGTTCTTC	CASSLYRTNNEQFF